This T cell receptor beta chain was documented in a study of T cells in Graves' hyperthyroidism and ophthalmopathy (dated by TCRdb to the late 2010s). Regarding the research as a whole: Peripheral blood was sampled at the time of initial diagnosis, prior to any treatment. Thyroid tissue and blood T-cell repertoires from about six Graves' hyperthyroidism patients were also compared in the study. After blood sampling, hyperthyroidism patients were treated with methimazole at a starting dose of 30 mg daily, and ophthalmopathy patients were treated with high-dose intravenous methylprednisolone. To identify TCR V-J signatures that set the groups apart, the researchers used a discovery cohort of 100 patients, made up of under 50 with Graves' ophthalmopathy and some 55 with stable Graves' hyperthyroidism. The approximately 98 discovery patients were randomly divided into training and test sets at a 7:3 ratio. The paper describes TCR Vbeta CDR3 sequencing of fewer than 150 peripheral blood samples, made up of 43 ophthalmopathy patients, around 73 hyperthyroidism patients and roughly 17 progressor patients. Prospective prediction of ophthalmopathy was tested in an independent validation cohort consisting of fewer than 20 hyperthyroidism patients and more than 15 patients who later progressed to ophthalmopathy.

Moderately to severely active disease, a Clinical Activity Score of at least 3, a NOSPECS grade of at least 4, and a duration under 3 months were present in ophthalmopathy patients. The study excluded patients with uncontrolled infections, other autoimmune diseases, pregnancy or lactation. Diagnoses were established on the basis of clinical symptoms, serum thyroxine and TRAb, thyroid ultrasound, and orbital computed tomography. PBMCs were separated from under 11 ml of fresh peripheral blood using Ficoll-Paque density gradient centrifugation. Trizol reagent was used to extract total RNA, and RNA quality was then checked on an Agilent 2100 Bioanalyzer. Comment on this clonotype: The target of this receptor is not known. No much larger clone exists at a distance of one base, and base qualities are not known.

Amplification of TCR beta CDR3 regions was carried out from RNA transcripts. For the first round of RT-PCR on the TCR CDR3, the HTBI primer set was used together with the Qiagen OneStep RT-PCR kit. Libraries were constructed in a second round of multiplex PCR, after which size selection and purification were performed. The libraries were sequenced on an Illumina HiSeq2000 using paired-end 100 bp reads. The authors' pipeline ran thus. SOAPnuke was used to process the raw data, removing reads that contained adapters or uncalled bases, had a mean Phred below 15, or lacked an exact match to the constant primer or identifier. High-quality paired reads were merged with COPE v1.2.5, and unique nucleotide sequences were defined as clonotypes. MiTCR v1.1 was used to align the clonotypes against IMGT TRBV, TRBD and TRBJ reference segments. The analysis was restricted to V-J combinations with a frequency above 0.0001, which together covered approximately 99% of the repertoires. A TCS score was defined as the ratio of F50 (clonal expansion) to E x V (chaos), with BLOSUM62-based TCRdist applied between CDR3 peptides within each V-J. Welch's t-statistics and random forest reduced roughly 540 V-J features to 10 to 15, which were used in a naive Bayes classifier (R e1071). TCRdb reprocessed the public reads (quality trimming at Q25 with fastp, clone calling with MiXCR) and kept in-frame beta chains. Every entry covers one CDR3 protein and lists the most common genes and DNA from its rows. The V and J calls follow TCRdb's processing rather than the paper's. This sample lists around 300,000 distinct CDR3 sequences; roughly a fifth were detected once. Jointly, the top ten make up 39% of the sample.

Via the germline V gene (reference sequence), CDR1 is LGHDT and CDR2 YNNKEL. Counted from cysteine to phenylalanine, this CDR3 has 17 amino acids. CDR3 DNA is the only sequence kept; it has 51 bases, read in frame from the first base. V is trimmed back by 4 bases and J by 2 bases, and the junction contains 6 bases that no gene match accounts for. Paper-wide results and their limitations: Ophthalmopathy was separated from stable hyperthyroidism by a 13 V-J signature model, with 85% to 90% sensitivity and about 81% specificity obtained in cross-validation and 80%/75% obtained in testing. In validation, progression to ophthalmopathy was predicted by the model with 65% to 71% sensitivity and 72.22% specificity, a median of about 6.4 months before onset. Blood samples also contained most of the expanded thyroid clonotypes (frequency above 0.001), which suggests that blood repertoires may reflect thyroid immune responses. No statistical method was used to set the sample size in advance, and investigators knew the group allocation.

Sequenced sample: blood. The receptor's source is a man aged 45-65 years with Graves' ophthalmopathy. The chain is made from TRBV3-1 and TRBJ2-7, with TRBD2 identical over 15 junction bases. The DNA is TGTGCCAGCAGCCCCGGACTAGCGGGAGGGGATGCCTACGAGCAGTACTTC. This encodes CASSPGLAGGDAYEQYF.